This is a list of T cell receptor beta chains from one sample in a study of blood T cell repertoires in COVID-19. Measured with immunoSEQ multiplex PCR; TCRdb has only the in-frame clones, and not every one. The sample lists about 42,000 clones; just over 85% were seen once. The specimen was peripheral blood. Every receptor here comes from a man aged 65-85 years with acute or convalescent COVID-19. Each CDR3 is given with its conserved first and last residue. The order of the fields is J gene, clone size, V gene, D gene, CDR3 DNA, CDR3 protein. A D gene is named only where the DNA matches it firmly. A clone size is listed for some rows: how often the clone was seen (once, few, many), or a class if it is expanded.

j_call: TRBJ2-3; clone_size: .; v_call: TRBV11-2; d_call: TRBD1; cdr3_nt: TGTGCCAGCAGCACCTACTGGACAGGGGACAACACAGATACGCAGTATTTT; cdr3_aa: CASSTYWTGDNTDTQYF
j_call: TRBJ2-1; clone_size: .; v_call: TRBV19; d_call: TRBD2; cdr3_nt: TGTGCCAGTAGCCCAGCCCGTATCCCGGCCGCGGGGGTTGACGCGCAGTTCTTC; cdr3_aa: CASSPARIPAAGVDAQFF
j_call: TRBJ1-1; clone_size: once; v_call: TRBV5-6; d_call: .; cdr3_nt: TGTGCCAGCAGCTTGTCGGGAGGGCTTACTTTCTTT; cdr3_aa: CASSLSGGLTFF
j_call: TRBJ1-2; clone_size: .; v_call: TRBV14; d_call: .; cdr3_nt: TGTGCCAGCAGCCAAGATCACATGCAGGGCGGCTACACCTTC; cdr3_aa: CASSQDHMQGGYTF
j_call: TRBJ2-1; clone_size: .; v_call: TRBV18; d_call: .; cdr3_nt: TGTGCCAGCTCACCAACCCAGGGAAGGCCCTACAATGAGCAGTTCTTC; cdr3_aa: CASSPTQGRPYNEQFF
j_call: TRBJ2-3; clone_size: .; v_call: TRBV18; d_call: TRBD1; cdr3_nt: TGTGCCAGCTCACCCCTCGGGACAGGCTCCCCAACCACAGATACGCAGTATTTT; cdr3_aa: CASSPLGTGSPTTDTQYF
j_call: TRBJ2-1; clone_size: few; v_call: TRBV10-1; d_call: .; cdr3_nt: TGCGCCAGCAGTGAGTCCGGTCCGGGTAATGAGCAGTTCTTC; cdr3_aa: CASSESGPGNEQFF
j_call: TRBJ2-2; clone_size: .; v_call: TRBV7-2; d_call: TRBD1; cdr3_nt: TGTGCCAGCGGTTGGAGGGGACAGGGGGCGGCCGGGGAGCTGTTTTTT; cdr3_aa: CASGWRGQGAAGELFF
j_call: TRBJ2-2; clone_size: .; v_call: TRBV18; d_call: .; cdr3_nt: TGTGCCAGCTCACCACGAGAGGGTTCCGGGGAGCTGTTTTTT; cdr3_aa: CASSPREGSGELFF
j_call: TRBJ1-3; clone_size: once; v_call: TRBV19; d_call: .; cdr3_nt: TGTGCCAGTAGCCCTCGGGGTAGGGCAGAAAGAAACACCATATATTTT; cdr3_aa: CASSPRGRAERNTIYF